The 22 T cell receptor beta chains reported below all come from one sample, sequenced in a study of cytomegalovirus exposure and HLA in healthy donors. Vbeta (60) and Jbeta (13) primers were used in the PCR. TCRdb keeps only in-frame clones here, not all; method: immunoSEQ multiplex PCR. This sample has about 130,000 clones, with about four fifths found just once. The sequencing sample was made of PBMCs. These receptors all come from a man between 18 and 35 years old in good health and CMV-seronegative.

The V and J genes are TRBV5-6 and TRBJ1-5; D call uncertain. Per the germline V gene, CDR1 is SGHDT and CDR2 is YYEEEE. V lost 1 base, J lost 6 bases, and 5 bases lay in between. The length of the CDR3 is 12 residues. DNA for the CDR3: TGTGCCAGCAGCTTGTCGGGTCAGCCCCAGCATTTT. Amino acid sequence: CASSLSGQPQHF.

This clone was counted between two and nine times. The chain recombines TRBV6-5 with TRBJ1-4; D uncertain. The CDR3 extends over 14 amino acids. CDR1 is MNHEY, CDR2 SVGAGI, per germline. The V gene lost 2 bases and the J gene lost 5 bases, with 9 bases spanning the gap. The CDR3 DNA is TGTGCCAGCAGTTACCGGAGAAGCAATGAAAAACTGTTTTTT. This gives the protein CASSYRRSNEKLFF.

The chain has TRBV27 and TRBJ1-1; no clear D gene. The ends were cut back, 3 bases at V and 5 bases at J, with 13 bases in the middle. This CDR3 spans 14 amino acids. Germline V CDR1 and CDR2: MNHEY, SMNVEV (reference sequence). The CDR3 DNA reads TGTGCCAGCAGTTTCGCGGGCAGATCGACTGAAGCTTTCTTT. Amino acid sequence: CASSFAGRSTEAFF.

V is TRBV6-6 and J is TRBJ1-2; D is perhaps TRBD1 (5 bases). The CDR3 has 15 amino acids. Trimming took off 4 bases at V and 8 bases at J, with 20 bases between the two ends. CDR1 is MNHNY, CDR2 SVGAGI, per germline (reference sequence). The CDR3 is CASSSTGRGEGGYTF. CDR3 nucleotides: TGTGCCAGCAGTTCCACCGGGCGGGGGGAAGGAGGCTACACCTTC.

This chain joins TRBV2 and TRBJ1-4, with a weak D call TRBD1 (5 bases). CDR1 and CDR2 from the germline V gene are SNHLY and FYNNEI. This CDR3 is built from 13 residues. Trimming stripped 6 bases from V and 1 base from J, with 6 bases between. In DNA form, the CDR3 reads TGTGCCAGCAGCGGGGGAACTAATGAAAAACTGTTTTTT. Translating it yields CASSGGTNEKLFF.

This chain links TRBV9 with TRBJ2-2; TRBD2 matches at 8 bases. Germline V gene lookup returns CDR1 SGDLS and CDR2 YYNGEE. V was pared by 5 bases and J by 1 base, with 4 bases of the junction left unmatched. The CDR3 loop spans 15 amino acids. CDR3 DNA sequence: TGTGCCAGCAGTCCCCGGGAGGGGAACACCGGGGAGCTGTTTTTT. Amino acid sequence: CASSPREGNTGELFF.

This clone was seen a handful of times. The chain links TRBV6-4 to TRBJ1-1; TRBD1 might be the D (5 bases). The CDR3 runs to 15 residues. The germline CDR1 and CDR2 sequences are MRHNA and SNTAGT. Trimming removed 6 bases from V and 2 bases from J, with 16 bases in between. The CDR3 protein is CASRGDRGSNTEAFF. The CDR3 DNA reads TGTGCCAGCAGGGGAGATCGGGGGAGTAACACTGAAGCTTTCTTT.

This chain connects TRBV5-6 to TRBJ2-2; a weak D match, TRBD1 (5 bases). Trimming took 0 bases from V and 4 from J, leaving 19 bases between them. This CDR3 is built from 18 residues. Germline V CDR1 and CDR2: SGHDT, YYEEEE. CDR3 nucleotides: TGTGCCAGCAGCTTGGGGTGGGGCAGCGCGACGGGCACCGGGGAGCTGTTTTTT. This sequence encodes CASSLGWGSATGTGELFF.

Worth noting for this clone: The junction and the germline gene differ at one end; a read error may be behind it. The chain recombines TRBV19 with TRBJ2-1, with 8 nucleotides matching TRBD2. CDR1 is LNHDA, CDR2 SQIVND, per germline (reference sequence). CDR3 length equals 14 residues. The CDR3 protein is CASNFGTSYNEQFF. In DNA form, the CDR3 reads TGTGCCTCAAACTTCGGGACTAGTTACAATGAACAGTTCTTC.

V gene TRBV9 combines with J gene TRBJ2-1; the match to TRBD2 covers 13 bases. J was trimmed by 10 bases and V by 8 bases; bases with no gene match: 15. Germline CDR1 reads SGDLS; CDR2 reads YYNGEE. The CDR3 spans 16 residues. CDR3 DNA sequence: TGTGCCAGTGGGGCAACCGGGACTAGCGGGGTGCGGGAGCAGTTCTTC. Protein: CASGATGTSGVREQFF.

This chain joins TRBV5-6 and TRBJ1-6; D is perhaps TRBD1 (5 bases). The V gene lost 5 bases and the J gene lost 9 bases, with 15 bases spanning the gap. This CDR3 is built from 14 residues. Germline assignment: CDR1 SGHDT and CDR2 YYEEEE. CDR3 residues: CASRSRWGLSPLHF. The CDR3 DNA sequence: TGTGCCAGCAGGTCTCGGTGGGGCCTTTCACCCCTCCACTTT.

The chain recombines TRBV7-8 with TRBJ2-1, with D possibly matching TRBD1 (5 bases). The CDR3 totals 15 residues. The germline V gene encodes CDR1 SGHVS and CDR2 FQNEAQ. V was cut by 7 bases and J by 6 bases, with 19 bases left in between. The CDR3 loop is CASTNSRQFTNEQFF. The CDR3 DNA reads as TGTGCCAGCACCAACTCGCGACAGTTCACCAATGAGCAGTTCTTC.

The chain employs TRBV6-1 and TRBJ2-2; no clear D gene. There are 14 residues in the CDR3. Trimming took off 0 bases at V and 4 bases at J, with 6 bases between the two ends. Germline CDR1 is MNHNS and CDR2 is SASEGT. CDR3 amino acids: CASSEAGTTGELFF. The DNA for the CDR3 is TGTGCCAGCAGTGAAGCGGGCACCACCGGGGAGCTGTTTTTT.

In this sample, this clone turned up a few times. V usage is TRBV30 and J usage is TRBJ1-1; D possibly corresponds to TRBD1 (6 bases). Between the trimmed V and J ends, which lost 4 bases and 6 bases, there was a span of 15 bases. Germline-derived CDR1 and CDR2 are GTSNPN and SVGIG (reference sequence). The CDR3 runs 13 residues. This chain's CDR3 is CAWIVQGAAEAFF. The CDR3 DNA is TGTGCCTGGATTGTACAGGGCGCGGCTGAAGCTTTCTTT.

The chain employs TRBV7-6 and TRBJ1-1, with a weak D call TRBD1 (5 bases). Germline V gene sequence: CDR1 SGHVS, CDR2 FNYEAQ. The CDR3 length is 14 residues. Trimming removed 5 bases at V and 7 bases at J, with 17 bases between. CDR3 DNA: TGTGCCAGCAGCCAAATGACAGAGACCTATGAAGCTTTCTTT. Its protein product is CASSQMTETYEAFF.

This chain joins TRBV5-4 and TRBJ2-5; D unclear. V was shortened by 0 bases and J by 3 bases, with 3 bases between the two germline ends. The germline gives CDR1 SGHNT, CDR2 YYREEE (reference sequence). This CDR3 has 12 residues. Here the CDR3 reads CASSLVKETQYF. The DNA for the CDR3 is TGTGCCAGCAGCTTGGTCAAAGAGACCCAGTACTTC.

This rearrangement joins TRBV5-1 to TRBJ1-6; a possible D gene is TRBD1 (5 bases). Germline loops: CDR1 SGHRS, CDR2 YFSETQ. The V end was cut by 4 bases, the J end by 7 bases, with 33 bases between. This CDR3 has 21 amino acids. The CDR3 sequence: CASSLPPETDNRITRNSPLHF. The CDR3 bases are TGCGCCAGCAGCCTACCACCCGAGACAGATAACCGAATCACAAGAAATTCACCCCTCCACTTT.

Here the CDR3 reads CASSIGGVSNQPQHF. CDR3 in DNA: TGTGCCAGCAGCATAGGGGGGGTTAGCAATCAGCCCCAGCATTTT. This chain connects TRBV27 to TRBJ1-5, with D maybe TRBD1 (6 bases). Between the trimmed V and J ends, which lost 6 bases and 0 bases, there was a span of 12 bases. The CDR3 covers 15 residues. In germline, CDR1 is MNHEY, CDR2 SMNVEV (reference sequence).

The count of this clone is one. The chain couples TRBV25-1 to TRBJ2-2; TRBD2 might be the D (6 bases). The CDR3 length is 13 residues. Trimming took off 8 bases at V and 5 bases at J, with 12 bases between the two ends. CDR1 MGHDK and CDR2 SYGVNS come from the germline V gene. CDR3 in amino acids: CASRGRGTGELFF. CDR3 nucleotide sequence: TGTGCCAGCCGGGGGAGAGGAACCGGGGAGCTGTTTTTT.

This clone was seen just once. The chain recombines TRBV9 with TRBJ2-1; unclear D gene. The CDR3 totals 10 residues. V shed 8 bases and J shed 9 bases, with 9 bases lying between them. Germline values: CDR1 SGDLS, CDR2 YYNGEE. This CDR3 is CASGATEQFF. The CDR3 coding sequence is TGTGCCAGTGGAGCCACTGAGCAGTTCTTC.

The chain uses TRBV10-3 and TRBJ2-7, with 7 bases lining up with TRBD1. Germline CDR1 reads ENHRY; CDR2 reads SYGVKD. The length of the CDR3 is 16 residues. Trimming cost V 1 base and J 2 bases; bases outside gene matches: 8. The CDR3 DNA sequence: TGTGCCATCAGTGAGTTCTATCGGGACAGTACCTACGAGCAGTACTTC. Protein sequence: CAISEFYRDSTYEQYF.

The V gene is TRBV5-6, the J gene TRBJ2-5, with 9 bases that match TRBD2. Germline loops: CDR1 SGHDT, CDR2 YYEEEE. V gave up 1 base and J gave up 11 bases; unmatched junction bases: 9. The CDR3 is made up of 14 amino acids. CDR3 loop: CASSLSLAGLGQYF. The DNA for the CDR3 is TGTGCCAGCAGCTTGAGTCTAGCGGGGTTGGGGCAGTACTTC.